One T cell receptor beta chain is described in this entry. This sample stems from a study of blood T cell repertoires in COVID-19. In the study overall: PBMCs, B-cell-depleted T cells, or T cells were the source of the cDNA or gDNA that made up the material.

The Seattle site enrolled patients during active infection and followed them longitudinally. In the original analysis: Amplification of reference gene primers was used by the study to estimate nucleated cell counts. The method was immunoSEQ multiplex PCR; TCRdb's version includes in-frame clones alone and lacks a portion of them. Clone size and the V and J calls come from that table; the DNA yielded D and trimming. Of 200,000 to 250,000 clones detected, 85% to 90% appear once; the ten largest clones hold less than 3.5%. The source material was peripheral blood. The receptor's source is a man aged 25 to 40 with COVID-19, enrolled during active disease.

This CDR3 reads CASSRQGANTEAFF. The CDR3 coding sequence is TGTGCCAGCTCACGACAGGGGGCCAACACTGAAGCTTTCTTT. The chain links TRBV18 to TRBJ1-1; 10 bases fit TRBD1. From germline, CDR1 is KGHSH and CDR2 LQKENI. The V segment lost 4 bases and the J segment 2 bases; nucleotides outside the gene matches: 1. The CDR3 has 14 residues.